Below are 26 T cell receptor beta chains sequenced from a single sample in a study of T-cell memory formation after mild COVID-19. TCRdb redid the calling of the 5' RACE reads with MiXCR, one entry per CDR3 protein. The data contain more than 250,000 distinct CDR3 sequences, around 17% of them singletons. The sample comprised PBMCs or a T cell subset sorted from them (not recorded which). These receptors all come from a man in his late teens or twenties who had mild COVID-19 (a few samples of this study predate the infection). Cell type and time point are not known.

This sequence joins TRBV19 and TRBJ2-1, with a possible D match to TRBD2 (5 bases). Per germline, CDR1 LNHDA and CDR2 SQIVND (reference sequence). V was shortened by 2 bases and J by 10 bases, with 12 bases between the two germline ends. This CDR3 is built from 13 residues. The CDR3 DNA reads TGTGCCAGTAGTATATTCCCACCGGGGGAGCAGTTCTTC. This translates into CASSIFPPGEQFF.

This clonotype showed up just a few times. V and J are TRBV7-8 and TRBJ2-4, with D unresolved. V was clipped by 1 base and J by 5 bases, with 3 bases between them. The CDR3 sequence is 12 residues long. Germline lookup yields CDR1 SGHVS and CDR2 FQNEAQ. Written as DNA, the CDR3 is TGTGCCAGCAGCTTAGTCGAAAACATTCAGTACTTC. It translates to CASSLVENIQYF.

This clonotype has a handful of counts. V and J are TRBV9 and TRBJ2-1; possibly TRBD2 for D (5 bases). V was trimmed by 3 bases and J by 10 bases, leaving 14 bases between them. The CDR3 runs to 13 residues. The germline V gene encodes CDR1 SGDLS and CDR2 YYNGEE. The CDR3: CASSGPRDHEQFF. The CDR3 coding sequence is TGTGCCAGCAGCGGCCCCCGGGATCACGAGCAGTTCTTC.

CDR3 region: CASSSRYPNEKLFF. CDR3 in DNA: TGCGCCAGCAGCTCCAGATACCCTAATGAAAAACTGTTTTTT. V and J are TRBV5-1 and TRBJ1-4; no definite D call. The V and J ends lost 3 bases and 3 bases respectively, with 9 bases between them. Germline CDR1 reads SGHRS; CDR2 reads YFSETQ. The CDR3 has 14 amino acids.

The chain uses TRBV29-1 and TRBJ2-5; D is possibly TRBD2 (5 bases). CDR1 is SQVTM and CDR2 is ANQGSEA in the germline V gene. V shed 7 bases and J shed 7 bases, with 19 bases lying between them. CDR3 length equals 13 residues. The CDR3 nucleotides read TGCAGCGGGTACACGGACTCAAGAGCGACCCAGTACTTC. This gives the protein CSGYTDSRATQYF. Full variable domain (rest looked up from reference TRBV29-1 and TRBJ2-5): SAVISQKPSRDICQRGTSLTIQCQVDSQVTMMFWYRQQPGQSLTLIATANQGSEATYESGFVIDKFPISRPNLTFSTLTVSNMSPEDSSIYLCSGYTDSRATQYFGPGTRLLVL.

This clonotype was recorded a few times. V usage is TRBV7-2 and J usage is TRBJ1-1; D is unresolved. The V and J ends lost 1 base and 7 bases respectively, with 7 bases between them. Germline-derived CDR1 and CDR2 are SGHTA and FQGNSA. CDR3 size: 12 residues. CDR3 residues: CASSLESREAFF. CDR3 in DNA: TGTGCCAGCAGCTTAGAGAGCCGTGAAGCTTTCTTT.

CDR3 region: CASSGRDSENTGELFF. The DNA for the CDR3 is TGTGCCAGCAGCGGGAGGGACAGCGAGAACACCGGGGAGCTGTTTTTT. This chain links TRBV7-9 with TRBJ2-2; TRBD1 or TRBD2 may be the D gene (7 bases each). The germline V and J ends were trimmed by 5 bases and 1 base, with 14 bases remaining between them. CDR1 is SEHNR, CDR2 FQNEAQ, per germline (reference sequence). The CDR3 is made up of 16 amino acids.

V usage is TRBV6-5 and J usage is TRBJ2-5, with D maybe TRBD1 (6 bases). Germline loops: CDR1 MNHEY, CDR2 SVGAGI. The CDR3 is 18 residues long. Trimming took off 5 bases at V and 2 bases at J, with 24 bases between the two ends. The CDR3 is CASSQFRGHLATQETQYF. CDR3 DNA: TGTGCCAGCAGTCAATTCAGGGGCCATTTGGCCACTCAAGAGACCCAGTACTTC.

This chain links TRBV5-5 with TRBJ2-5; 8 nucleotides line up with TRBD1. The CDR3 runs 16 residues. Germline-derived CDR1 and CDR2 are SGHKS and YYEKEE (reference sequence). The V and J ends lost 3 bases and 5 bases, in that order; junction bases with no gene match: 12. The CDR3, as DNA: TGTGCCAGCAGCTCCATCGGGACAGGAGCCTCGGAGACCCAGTACTTC. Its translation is CASSSIGTGASETQYF.

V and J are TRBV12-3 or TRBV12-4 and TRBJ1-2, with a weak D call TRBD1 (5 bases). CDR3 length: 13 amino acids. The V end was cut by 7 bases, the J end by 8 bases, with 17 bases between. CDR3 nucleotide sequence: TGTGCCAGCACCCCGGGGGGGAAACGGGGCTACACCTTC. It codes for CASTPGGKRGYTF.

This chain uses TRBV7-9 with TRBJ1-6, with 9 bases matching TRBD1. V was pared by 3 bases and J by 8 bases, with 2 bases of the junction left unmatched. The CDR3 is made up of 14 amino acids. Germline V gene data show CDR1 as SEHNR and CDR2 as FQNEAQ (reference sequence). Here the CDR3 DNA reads TGTGCCAGCAGCTTCGGACAGGGGTATTCACCCCTCCACTTT. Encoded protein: CASSFGQGYSPLHF.

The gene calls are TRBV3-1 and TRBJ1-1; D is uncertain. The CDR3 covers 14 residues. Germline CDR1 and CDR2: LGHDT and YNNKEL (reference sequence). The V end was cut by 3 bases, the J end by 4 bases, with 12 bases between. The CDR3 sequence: CASSQAVRGTEAFF. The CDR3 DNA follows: TGTGCCAGCAGCCAGGCCGTTCGGGGCACTGAAGCTTTCTTT.

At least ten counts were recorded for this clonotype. CDR3 region: CASSPVFGGTDTQYF. The CDR3 nucleotides are TGTGCCAGCAGCCCTGTCTTTGGGGGGACAGATACGCAGTATTTT. The chain combines TRBV7-2 with TRBJ2-3; a weak D match, TRBD2 (6 bases). The ends were cut back, 5 bases at V and 3 bases at J, with 15 bases in the middle. Germline V gives CDR1 SGHTA, CDR2 FQGNSA. The CDR3 sequence is 15 residues long.

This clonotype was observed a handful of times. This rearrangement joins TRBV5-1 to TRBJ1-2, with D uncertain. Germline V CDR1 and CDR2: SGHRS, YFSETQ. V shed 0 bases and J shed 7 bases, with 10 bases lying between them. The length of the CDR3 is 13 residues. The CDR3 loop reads CASSLAVDGGYTF. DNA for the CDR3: TGCGCCAGCAGCTTGGCCGTGGACGGTGGCTACACCTTC.

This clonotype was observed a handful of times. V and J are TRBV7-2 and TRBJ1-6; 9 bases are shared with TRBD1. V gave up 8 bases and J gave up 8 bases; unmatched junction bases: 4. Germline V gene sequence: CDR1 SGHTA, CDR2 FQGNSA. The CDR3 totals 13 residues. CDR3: CASAGTGYSPLHF. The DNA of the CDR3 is TGTGCCAGCGCCGGGACAGGGTATTCACCCCTCCACTTT.

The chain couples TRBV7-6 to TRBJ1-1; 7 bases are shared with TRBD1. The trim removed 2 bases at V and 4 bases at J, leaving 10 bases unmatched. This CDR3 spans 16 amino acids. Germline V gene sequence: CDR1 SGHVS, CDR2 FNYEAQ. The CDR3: CASSLSPGGVGTEAFF. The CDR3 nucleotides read TGTGCCAGCAGCTTATCCCCAGGGGGGGTAGGCACTGAAGCTTTCTTT.

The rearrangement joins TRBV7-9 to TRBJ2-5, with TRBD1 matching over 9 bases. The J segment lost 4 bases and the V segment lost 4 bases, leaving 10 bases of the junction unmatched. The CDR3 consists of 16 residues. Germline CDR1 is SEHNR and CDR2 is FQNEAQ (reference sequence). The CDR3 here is CASSSVGTGRGETQYF. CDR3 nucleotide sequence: TGTGCCAGCAGCTCTGTCGGGACAGGGCGGGGAGAGACCCAGTACTTC. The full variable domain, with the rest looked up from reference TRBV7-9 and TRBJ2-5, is DTGVSQNPRHKITKRGQNVTFRCDPISEHNRLYWYRQTLGQGPEFLTYFQNEAQLEKSRLLSDRFSAERPKGSFSTLEIQRTEQGDSAMYLCASSSVGTGRGETQYFGPGTRLLVL.

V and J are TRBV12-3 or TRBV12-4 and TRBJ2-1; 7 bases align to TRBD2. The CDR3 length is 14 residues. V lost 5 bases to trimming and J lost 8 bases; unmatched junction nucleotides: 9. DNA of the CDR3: TGTGCCAGCAGTCCGACTAGCTTCAACGATGAGCAGTTCTTC. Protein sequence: CASSPTSFNDEQFF.

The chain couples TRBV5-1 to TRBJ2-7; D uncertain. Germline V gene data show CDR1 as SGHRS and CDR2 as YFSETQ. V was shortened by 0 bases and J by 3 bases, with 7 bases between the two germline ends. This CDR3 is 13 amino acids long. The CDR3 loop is CASSLVHHYEQYF. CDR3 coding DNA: TGCGCCAGCAGCTTGGTCCATCACTACGAGCAGTACTTC.

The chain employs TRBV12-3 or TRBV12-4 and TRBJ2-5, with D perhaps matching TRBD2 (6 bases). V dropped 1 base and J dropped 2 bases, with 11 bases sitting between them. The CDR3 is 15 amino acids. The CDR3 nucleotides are TGTGCCAGCAGTTTAGGGGCTAGCGTACAAGAGACCCAGTACTTC. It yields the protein CASSLGASVQETQYF.

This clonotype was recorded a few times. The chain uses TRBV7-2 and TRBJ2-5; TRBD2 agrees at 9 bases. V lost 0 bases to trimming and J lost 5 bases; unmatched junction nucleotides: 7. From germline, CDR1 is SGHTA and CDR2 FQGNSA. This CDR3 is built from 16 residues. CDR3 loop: CASSLATSGWEETQYF. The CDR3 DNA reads TGTGCCAGCAGCTTAGCTACTAGCGGGTGGGAGGAGACCCAGTACTTC. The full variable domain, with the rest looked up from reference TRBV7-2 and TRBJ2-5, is GAGVSQSPSNKVTEKGKDVELRCDPISGHTALYWYRQSLGQGLEFLIYFQGNSAPDKSGLPSDRFSAERTGGSVSTLTIQRTQQEDSAVYLCASSLATSGWEETQYFGPGTRLLVL.

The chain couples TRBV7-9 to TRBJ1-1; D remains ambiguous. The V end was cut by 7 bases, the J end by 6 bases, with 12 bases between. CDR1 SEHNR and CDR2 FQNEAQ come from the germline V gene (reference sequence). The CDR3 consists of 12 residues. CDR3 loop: CASTNRAAEAFF. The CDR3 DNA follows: TGTGCCAGCACCAATCGGGCGGCTGAAGCTTTCTTT. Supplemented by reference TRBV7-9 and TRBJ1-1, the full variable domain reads DTGVSQNPRHKITKRGQNVTFRCDPISEHNRLYWYRQTLGQGPEFLTYFQNEAQLEKSRLLSDRFSAERPKGSFSTLEIQRTEQGDSAMYLCASTNRAAEAFFGQGTRLTVV.

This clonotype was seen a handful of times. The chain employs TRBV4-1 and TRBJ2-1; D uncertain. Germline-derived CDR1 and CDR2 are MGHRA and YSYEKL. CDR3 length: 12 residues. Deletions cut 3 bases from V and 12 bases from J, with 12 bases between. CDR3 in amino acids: CASSQLGKGQFF. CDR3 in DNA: TGCGCCAGCAGCCAGTTAGGGAAGGGGCAGTTCTTC.

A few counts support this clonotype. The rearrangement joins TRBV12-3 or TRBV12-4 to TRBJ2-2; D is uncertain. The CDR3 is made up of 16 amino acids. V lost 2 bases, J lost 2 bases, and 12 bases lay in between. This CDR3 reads CASSLWAGSNTGELFF. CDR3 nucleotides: TGTGCCAGCAGTTTATGGGCAGGTTCCAACACCGGGGAGCTGTTTTTT.

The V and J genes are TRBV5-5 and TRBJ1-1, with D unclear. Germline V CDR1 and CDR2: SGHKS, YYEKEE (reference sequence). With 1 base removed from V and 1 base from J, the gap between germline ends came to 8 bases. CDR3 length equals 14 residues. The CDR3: CASSLRPANTEAFF. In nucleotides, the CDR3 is TGTGCCAGCAGCTTGCGGCCAGCGAACACTGAAGCTTTCTTT.

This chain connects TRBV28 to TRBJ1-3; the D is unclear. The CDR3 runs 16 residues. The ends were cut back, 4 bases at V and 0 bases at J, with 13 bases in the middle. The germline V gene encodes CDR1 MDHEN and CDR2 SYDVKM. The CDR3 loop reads CASSSKYLPSGNTIYF. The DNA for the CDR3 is TGTGCCAGCAGTTCCAAATACTTACCCTCTGGAAACACCATATATTTT. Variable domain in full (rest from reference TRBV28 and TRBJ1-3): DVKVTQSSRYLVKRTGEKVFLECVQDMDHENMFWYRQDPGLGLRLIYFSYDVKMKEKGDIPEGYSVSREKKERFSLILESASTNQTSMYLCASSSKYLPSGNTIYFGEGSWLTVV.